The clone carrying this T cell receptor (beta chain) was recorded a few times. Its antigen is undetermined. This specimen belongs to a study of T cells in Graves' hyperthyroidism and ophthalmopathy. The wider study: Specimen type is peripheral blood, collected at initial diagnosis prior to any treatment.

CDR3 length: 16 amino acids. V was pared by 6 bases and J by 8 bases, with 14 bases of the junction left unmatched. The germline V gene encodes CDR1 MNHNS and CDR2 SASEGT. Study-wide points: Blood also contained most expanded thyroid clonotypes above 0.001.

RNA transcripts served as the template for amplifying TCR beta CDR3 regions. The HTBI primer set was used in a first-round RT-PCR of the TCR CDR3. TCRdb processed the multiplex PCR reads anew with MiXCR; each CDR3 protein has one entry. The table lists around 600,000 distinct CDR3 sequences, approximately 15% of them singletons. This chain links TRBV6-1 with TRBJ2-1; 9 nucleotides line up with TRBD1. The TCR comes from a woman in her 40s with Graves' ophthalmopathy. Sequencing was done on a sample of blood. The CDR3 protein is CASSQNPGQGLDEQFF. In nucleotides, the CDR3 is TGTGCCAGCAGCCAAAACCCGGGACAGGGCCTCGATGAGCAGTTCTTC.